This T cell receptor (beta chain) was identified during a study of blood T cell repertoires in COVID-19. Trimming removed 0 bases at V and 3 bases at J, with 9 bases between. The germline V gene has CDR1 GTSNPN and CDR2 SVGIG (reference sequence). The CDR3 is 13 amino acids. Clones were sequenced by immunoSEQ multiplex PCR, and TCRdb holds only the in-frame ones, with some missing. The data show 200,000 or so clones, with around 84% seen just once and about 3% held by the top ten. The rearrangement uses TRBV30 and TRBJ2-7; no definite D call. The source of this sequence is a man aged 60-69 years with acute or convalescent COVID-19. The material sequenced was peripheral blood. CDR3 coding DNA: TGTGCCTGGAGTGTATTGAACGGCTACGAGCAGTACTTC. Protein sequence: CAWSVLNGYEQYF.